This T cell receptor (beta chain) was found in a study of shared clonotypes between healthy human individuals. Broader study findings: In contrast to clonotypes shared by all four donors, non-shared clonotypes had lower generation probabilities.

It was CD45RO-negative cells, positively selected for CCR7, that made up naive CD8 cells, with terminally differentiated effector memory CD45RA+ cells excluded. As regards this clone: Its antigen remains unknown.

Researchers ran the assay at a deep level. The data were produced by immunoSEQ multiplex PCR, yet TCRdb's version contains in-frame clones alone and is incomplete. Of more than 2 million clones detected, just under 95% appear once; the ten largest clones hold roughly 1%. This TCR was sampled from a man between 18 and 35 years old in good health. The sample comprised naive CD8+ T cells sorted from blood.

CDR3 sequence (DNA): TGTGCCAGCAGTGAAAATTTCGGGGTGAACACTGAAGCTTTCTTT. Its protein product is CASSENFGVNTEAFF. The chain uses TRBV6-1 and TRBJ1-1; no definite D call. CDR3 length: 15 residues. Looked up from germline, CDR1 is MNHNS and CDR2 is SASEGT. Trimming removed 2 bases at V and 0 bases at J, with 10 bases between.